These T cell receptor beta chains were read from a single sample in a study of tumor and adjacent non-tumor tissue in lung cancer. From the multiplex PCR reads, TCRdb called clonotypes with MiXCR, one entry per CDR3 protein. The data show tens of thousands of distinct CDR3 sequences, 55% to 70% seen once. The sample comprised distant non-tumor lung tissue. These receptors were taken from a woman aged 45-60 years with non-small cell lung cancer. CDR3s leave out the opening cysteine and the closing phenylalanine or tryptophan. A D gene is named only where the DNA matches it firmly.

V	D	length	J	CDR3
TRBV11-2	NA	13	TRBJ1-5	ASSLACRSNQPQR
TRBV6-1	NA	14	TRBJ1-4	ASSERWTPSDEKLF
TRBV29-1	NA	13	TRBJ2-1	SVKDRRTIYNKQF
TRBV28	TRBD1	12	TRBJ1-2	VSREVRGTYGYT
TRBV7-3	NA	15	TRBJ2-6	ASSLTGEGAGANVLT
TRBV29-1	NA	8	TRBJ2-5	SVGEEIQY
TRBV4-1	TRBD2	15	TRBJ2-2	ASSQGFRLAGGGDLF
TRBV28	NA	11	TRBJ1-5	ASGVHSNQPQH
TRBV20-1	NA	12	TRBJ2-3	SVRGASVSFTQY
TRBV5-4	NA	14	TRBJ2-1	ASSKRDGSSYNEQF
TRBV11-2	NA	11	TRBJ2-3	VSSVDKEDTQY
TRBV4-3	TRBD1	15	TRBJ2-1	AGRNQAPGQGYNEQF
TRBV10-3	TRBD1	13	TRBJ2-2	AISAEQGGTGELF
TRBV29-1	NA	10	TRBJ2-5	SIQDGQETQY
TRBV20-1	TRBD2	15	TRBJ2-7	SARAGTSGRARYEQY
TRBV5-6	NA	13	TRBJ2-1	GSSLDWTNYNEQF
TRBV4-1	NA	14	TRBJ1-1	ASSQDRNRASTEAF
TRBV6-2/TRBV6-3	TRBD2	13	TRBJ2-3	ASSYAGVAKDTQY
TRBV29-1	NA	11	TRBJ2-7	SVVRGYSYEQY
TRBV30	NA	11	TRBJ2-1	AWRFGYNGEQF
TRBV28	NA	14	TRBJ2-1	ASTSLGRSPYNEQS
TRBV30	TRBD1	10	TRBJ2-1	AWSAGDRVQF
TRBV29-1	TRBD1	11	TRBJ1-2	SIIDRDSGGYT
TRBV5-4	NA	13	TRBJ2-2	ANSTGTEGRGELF
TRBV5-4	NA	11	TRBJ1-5	ASSLGRNQPQQ
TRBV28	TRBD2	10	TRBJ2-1	ASRNSGNEQF
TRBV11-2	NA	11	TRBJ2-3	ASSLNMTATQY
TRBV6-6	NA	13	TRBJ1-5	ASSYSRDARQPQH
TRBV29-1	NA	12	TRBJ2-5	STELHLPRETQY
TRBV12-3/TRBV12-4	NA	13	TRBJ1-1	ARSWPGRGFTEAF
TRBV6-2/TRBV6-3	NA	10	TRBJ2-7	ASRLEAYEQY
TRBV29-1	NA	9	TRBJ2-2	RATNTGELL
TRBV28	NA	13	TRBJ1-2	ASSLGTLTNYGYT
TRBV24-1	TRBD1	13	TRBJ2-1	ATSDSYRGHNEQF
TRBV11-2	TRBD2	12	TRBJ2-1	ASSFGTSGDEQF
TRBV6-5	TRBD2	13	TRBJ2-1	ASRTRTSGSGEHF
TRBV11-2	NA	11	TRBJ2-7	ASSLEAGYERY
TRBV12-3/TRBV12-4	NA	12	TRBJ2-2	ASSFSLADGKLF
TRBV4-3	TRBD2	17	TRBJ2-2	ASSHDRPLAAGGLGELF
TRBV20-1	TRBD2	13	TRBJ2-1	SAVAGGPISNEQF
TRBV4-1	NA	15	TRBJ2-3	ASSQDQHGRVTDTQY
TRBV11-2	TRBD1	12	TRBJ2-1	DSSWMTGGHEQF
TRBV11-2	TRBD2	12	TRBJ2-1	ASSLLLAVNEQF
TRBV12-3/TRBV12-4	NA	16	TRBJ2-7	ASNLTAELYRNGYEQY
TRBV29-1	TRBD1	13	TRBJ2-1	SHHRRDRGVNEQF
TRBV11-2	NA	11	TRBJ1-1	ASSSRRNAEAF
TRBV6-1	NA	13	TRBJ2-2	ASSGRGTGTGELF
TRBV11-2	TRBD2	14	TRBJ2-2	VSSSAGGPRTGELL